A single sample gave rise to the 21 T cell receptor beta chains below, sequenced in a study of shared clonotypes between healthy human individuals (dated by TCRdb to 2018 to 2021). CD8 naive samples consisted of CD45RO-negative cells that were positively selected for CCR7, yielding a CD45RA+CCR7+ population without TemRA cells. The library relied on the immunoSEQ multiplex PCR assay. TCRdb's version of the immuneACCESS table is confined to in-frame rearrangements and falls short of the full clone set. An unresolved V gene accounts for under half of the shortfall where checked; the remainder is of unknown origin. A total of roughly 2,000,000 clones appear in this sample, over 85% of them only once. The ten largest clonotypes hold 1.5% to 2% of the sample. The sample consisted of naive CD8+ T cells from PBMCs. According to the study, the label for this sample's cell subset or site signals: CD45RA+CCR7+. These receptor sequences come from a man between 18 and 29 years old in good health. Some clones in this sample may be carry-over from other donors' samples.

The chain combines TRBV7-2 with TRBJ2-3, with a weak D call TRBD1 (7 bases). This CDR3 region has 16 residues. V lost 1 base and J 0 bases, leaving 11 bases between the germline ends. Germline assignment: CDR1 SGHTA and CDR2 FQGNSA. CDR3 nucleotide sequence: TGTGCCAGCAGCTTAGGCGGGACAGCTAGCACAGATACGCAGTATTTT. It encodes CASSLGGTASTDTQYF.

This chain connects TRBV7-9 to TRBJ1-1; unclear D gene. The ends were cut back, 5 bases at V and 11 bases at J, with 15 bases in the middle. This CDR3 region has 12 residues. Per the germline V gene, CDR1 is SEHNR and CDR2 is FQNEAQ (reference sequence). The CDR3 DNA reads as TGTGCCAGCAGCACGGCTGAGAAAGAGGCTTTCTTT. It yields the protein CASSTAEKEAFF.

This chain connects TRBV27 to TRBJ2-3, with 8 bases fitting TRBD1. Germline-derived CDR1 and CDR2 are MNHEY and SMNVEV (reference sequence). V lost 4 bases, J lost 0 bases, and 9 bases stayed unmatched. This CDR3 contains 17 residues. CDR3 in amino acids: CASSYARGLASTDTQYF. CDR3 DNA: TGTGCCAGCAGTTATGCCAGGGGGCTAGCGAGCACAGATACGCAGTATTTT.

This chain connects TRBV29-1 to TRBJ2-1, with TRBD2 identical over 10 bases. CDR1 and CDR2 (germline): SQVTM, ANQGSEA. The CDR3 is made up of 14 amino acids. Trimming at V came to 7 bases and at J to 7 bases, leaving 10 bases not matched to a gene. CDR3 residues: CSAAPGTSVNEQFF. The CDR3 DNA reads TGCAGCGCTGCCCCCGGGACTAGCGTAAATGAGCAGTTCTTC.

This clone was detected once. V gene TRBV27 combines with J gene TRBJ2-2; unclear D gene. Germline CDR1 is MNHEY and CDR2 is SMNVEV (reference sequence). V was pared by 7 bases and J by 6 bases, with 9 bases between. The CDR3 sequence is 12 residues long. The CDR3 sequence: CASTGLAGELFF. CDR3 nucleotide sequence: TGTGCCAGCACCGGTCTAGCCGGGGAGCTGTTTTTT.

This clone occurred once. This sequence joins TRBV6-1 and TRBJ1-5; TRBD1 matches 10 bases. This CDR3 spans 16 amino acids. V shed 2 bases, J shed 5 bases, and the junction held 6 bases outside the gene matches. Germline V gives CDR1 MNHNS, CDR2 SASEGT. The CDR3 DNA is TGTGCCAGCAGTGAATTGGGACAGGGGACGTATCAGCCCCAGCATTTT. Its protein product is CASSELGQGTYQPQHF.

CDR3 sequence (DNA): TGTGCCAGCAGCTGGGACAGGGACCACTACGAGCAGTACTTC. Its translation is CASSWDRDHYEQYF. The gene calls are TRBV11-2 and TRBJ2-7; 9 positions match TRBD1. Germline V gene sequence: CDR1 SGHAT, CDR2 FQNNGV. J gave up 3 bases and V 4 bases, and 4 bases lay outside the gene matches. The CDR3 consists of 14 residues. Complete variable domain (other parts from reference TRBV11-2 and TRBJ2-7): EAGVAQSPRYKIIEKRQSVAFWCNPISGHATLYWYQQILGQGPKLLIQFQNNGVVDDSQLPKDRFSAERLKGVDSTLKIQPAKLEDSAVYLCASSWDRDHYEQYFGPGTRLTVT.

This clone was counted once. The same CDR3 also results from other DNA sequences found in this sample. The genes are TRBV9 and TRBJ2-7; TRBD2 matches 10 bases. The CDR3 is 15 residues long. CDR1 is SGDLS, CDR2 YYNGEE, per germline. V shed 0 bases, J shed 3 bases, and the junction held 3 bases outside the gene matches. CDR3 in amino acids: CASSVGASGGYEQYF. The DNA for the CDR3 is TGTGCCAGCAGCGTAGGGGCTAGCGGGGGCTACGAGCAGTACTTC.

The CDR3 loop is CASRGLAGGELFF. DNA of the CDR3: TGTGCCAGCAGGGGACTAGCGGGCGGGGAGCTGTTTTTT. The rearrangement uses TRBV6-5 and TRBJ2-2; 12 bases are shared with TRBD2. The CDR3 is 13 residues long. CDR1 is MNHEY, CDR2 SVGAGI, per germline. After removal of 6 bases from V and 7 bases from J, the junction contained 0 bases not matched to a gene.

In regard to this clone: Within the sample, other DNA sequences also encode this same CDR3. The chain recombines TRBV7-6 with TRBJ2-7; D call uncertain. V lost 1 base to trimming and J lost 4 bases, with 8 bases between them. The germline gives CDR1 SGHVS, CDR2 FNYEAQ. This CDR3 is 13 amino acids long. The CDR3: CASSLGLGYEQYF. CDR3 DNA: TGTGCCAGCAGCTTAGGGCTCGGATACGAGCAGTACTTC.

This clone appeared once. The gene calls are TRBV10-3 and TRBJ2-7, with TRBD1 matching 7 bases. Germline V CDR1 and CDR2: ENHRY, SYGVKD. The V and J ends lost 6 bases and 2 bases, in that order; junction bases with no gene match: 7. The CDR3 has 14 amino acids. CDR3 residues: CAISPPGQTYEQYF. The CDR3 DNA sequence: TGTGCCATCAGCCCCCCGGGACAGACCTACGAGCAGTACTTC.

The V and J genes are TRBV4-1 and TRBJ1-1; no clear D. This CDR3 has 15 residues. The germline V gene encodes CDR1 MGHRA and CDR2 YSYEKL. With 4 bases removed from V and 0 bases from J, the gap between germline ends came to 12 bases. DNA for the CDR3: TGCGCCAGCAGCCCACGCGAGAGGATGAACACTGAAGCTTTCTTT. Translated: CASSPRERMNTEAFF.

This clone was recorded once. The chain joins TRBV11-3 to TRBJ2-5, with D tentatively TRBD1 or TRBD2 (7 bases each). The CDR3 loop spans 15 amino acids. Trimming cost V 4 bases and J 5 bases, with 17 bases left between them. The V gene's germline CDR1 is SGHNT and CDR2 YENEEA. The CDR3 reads CASSSMGGGVETQYF. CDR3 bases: TGTGCCAGCAGCTCAATGGGAGGGGGCGTCGAGACCCAGTACTTC.

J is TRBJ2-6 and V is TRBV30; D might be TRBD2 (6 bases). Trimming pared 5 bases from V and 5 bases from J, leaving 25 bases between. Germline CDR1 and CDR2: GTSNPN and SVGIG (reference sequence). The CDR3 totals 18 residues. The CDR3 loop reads CAWVFGGPLQSRANVLTF. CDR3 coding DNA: TGTGCCTGGGTGTTCGGAGGGCCACTGCAGAGTAGGGCCAACGTCCTGACTTTC. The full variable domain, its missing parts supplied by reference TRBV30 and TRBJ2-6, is SQTIHQWPATLVQPVGSPLSLECTVEGTSNPNLYWYRQAAGRGLQLLFYSVGIGQISSEVPQNLSASRPQDRQFILSSKKLLLSDSGFYLCAWVFGGPLQSRANVLTFGAGSRLTVL.

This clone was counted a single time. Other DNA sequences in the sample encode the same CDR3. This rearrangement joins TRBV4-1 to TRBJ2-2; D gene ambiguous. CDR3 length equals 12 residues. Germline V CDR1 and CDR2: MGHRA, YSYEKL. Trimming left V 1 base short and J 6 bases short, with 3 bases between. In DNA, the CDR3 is TGCGCCAGCAGCCAAGTCCCCGGGGAGCTGTTTTTT. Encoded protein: CASSQVPGELFF.

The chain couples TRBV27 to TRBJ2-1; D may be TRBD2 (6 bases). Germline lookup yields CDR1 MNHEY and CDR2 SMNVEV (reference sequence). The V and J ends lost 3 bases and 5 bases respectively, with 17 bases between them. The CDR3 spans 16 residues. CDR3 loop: CASSFSGVAWDNEQFF. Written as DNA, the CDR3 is TGTGCCAGCAGTTTTTCGGGGGTAGCTTGGGACAATGAGCAGTTCTTC.

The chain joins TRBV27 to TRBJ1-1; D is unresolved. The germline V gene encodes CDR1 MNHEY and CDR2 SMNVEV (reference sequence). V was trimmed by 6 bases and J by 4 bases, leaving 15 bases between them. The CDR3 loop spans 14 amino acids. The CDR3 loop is CASSPGYGVTEAFF. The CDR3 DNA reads TGTGCCAGCAGCCCGGGTTATGGTGTCACTGAAGCTTTCTTT.

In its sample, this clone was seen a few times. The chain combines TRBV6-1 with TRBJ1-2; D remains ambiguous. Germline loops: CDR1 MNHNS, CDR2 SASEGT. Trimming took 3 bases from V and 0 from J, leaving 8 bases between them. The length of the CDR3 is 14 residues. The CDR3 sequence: CASSEWNANYGYTF. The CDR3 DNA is TGTGCCAGCAGTGAGTGGAACGCTAACTATGGCTACACCTTC.

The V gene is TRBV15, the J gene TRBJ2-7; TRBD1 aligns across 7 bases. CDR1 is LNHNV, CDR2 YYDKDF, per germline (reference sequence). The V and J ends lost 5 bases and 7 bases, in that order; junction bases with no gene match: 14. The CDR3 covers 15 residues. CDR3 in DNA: TGTGCCACCAGCGAACGGACAGGCGCCTCTTGGGAGCAGTACTTC. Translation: CATSERTGASWEQYF.

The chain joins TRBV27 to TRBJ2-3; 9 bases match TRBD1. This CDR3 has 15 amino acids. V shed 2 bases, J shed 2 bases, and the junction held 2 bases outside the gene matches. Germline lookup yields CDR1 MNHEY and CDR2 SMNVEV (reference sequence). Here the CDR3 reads CASSLRDRDTDTQYF. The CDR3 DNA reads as TGTGCCAGCAGTTTAAGGGACAGGGACACAGATACGCAGTATTTT.

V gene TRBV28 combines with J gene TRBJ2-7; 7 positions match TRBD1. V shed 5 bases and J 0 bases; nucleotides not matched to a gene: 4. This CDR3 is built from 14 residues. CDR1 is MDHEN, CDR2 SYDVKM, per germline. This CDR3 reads CASSEQGRSYEQYF. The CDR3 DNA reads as TGTGCCAGCAGTGAACAGGGGCGCTCCTACGAGCAGTACTTC.